This T cell receptor (beta chain) was captured in a study of blood T cell repertoires in COVID-19. Study summary: Material from acute and convalescent COVID-19 was sourced from the United States, Italy and Spain. PBMCs, B-cell-depleted T cells, or T cells were the source of the cDNA or gDNA that made up the material.

How the authors handled the data: Amplified reference gene primers provided the basis for estimating nucleated cell counts. Using immunoSEQ multiplex PCR, the repertoire was profiled, and TCRdb retains in-frame clones only, with some absent. That table gives V, J and clone size, and the DNA gave D and trimming. The repertoire holds a few hundred thousand clones, with 80% as singletons. The CDR3 runs to 17 residues. V lost 2 bases, J lost 5 bases, and 8 bases stayed unmatched. Germline CDR1 is LGHDT and CDR2 is YNNKEL (reference sequence). This chain connects TRBV3-1 (or the pseudogene TRBV3-2) to TRBJ2-2; the match to TRBD2 covers 10 bases. This TCR was sampled from a human donor in a cohort sampled during active COVID-19. The sample was peripheral blood. CDR3 region: CASSQSSGSRWTGELFF. CDR3 DNA: TGTGCCAGCAGCCAATCTAGCGGGAGTCGATGGACCGGGGAGCTGTTTTTT.